One and the same sample provided the 6 T cell receptor beta chains below, sequenced in a study of neurological immune-mediated disorders. TCRdb recomputed calls from the 5' RACE reads with MiXCR, one row per CDR3 protein. The data contain some 66,000 distinct CDR3 sequences, 3% to 3.5% of them singletons. Sequencing was carried out using PBMCs. These TCRs come from a man aged 40-50 years with multiple sclerosis.

This clonotype was seen many times. The CDR3, as DNA: TGCGCCAGCAGATTGACGGTGGGACAAACCTACGAGCAGTACTTC. The encoded protein is CASRLTVGQTYEQYF. The V and J genes are TRBV5-1 and TRBJ2-7; D possibly corresponds to TRBD1 (6 bases). The CDR3 runs to 15 residues. V lost 5 bases, J lost 2 bases, and 17 bases lay in between. CDR1 is SGHRS and CDR2 is YFSETQ in the germline V gene.

At least ten counts were recorded for this clonotype. The chain links TRBV7-2 to TRBJ2-1, with D perhaps TRBD1 (5 bases). V lost 2 bases and J 2 bases, leaving 10 bases between the germline ends. Germline CDR1 and CDR2: SGHTA and FQGNSA. CDR3 length: 15 amino acids. The CDR3 spells CASSLLGRTYNEQFF. The CDR3 nucleotides read TGTGCCAGCAGCTTACTGGGGCGTACCTACAATGAGCAGTTCTTC.

This clonotype was seen at least ten times. The V and J genes are TRBV14 and TRBJ2-5; no reliable D call. V dropped 3 bases and J dropped 0 bases, with 5 bases sitting between them. Germline CDR1 reads SGHDN; CDR2 reads FVKESK. The CDR3 is 13 residues long. CDR3 nucleotide sequence: TGTGCCAGCAGCCAGGGGAACCAAGAGACCCAGTACTTC. Its translation is CASSQGNQETQYF.

In this sample, this clonotype turned up many times. This chain links TRBV5-1 with TRBJ1-2; no definite D call. With 2 bases removed from V and 6 bases from J, the gap between germline ends came to 8 bases. The CDR3 covers 12 residues. Germline assignment: CDR1 SGHRS and CDR2 YFSETQ. DNA for the CDR3: TGCGCCAGCAGCTTAACAGCGGATGGCTACACCTTC. Translated, it gives CASSLTADGYTF.

This clonotype was recorded at least ten times. V gene TRBV27 combines with J gene TRBJ1-1; D call uncertain. The CDR3 is 11 amino acids. Germline V lookup: CDR1 MNHEY, CDR2 SMNVEV (reference sequence). V lost 3 bases and J 11 bases, leaving 10 bases between the germline ends. The CDR3 DNA is TGTGCCAGCAGTTTCCCCTCGACGGCTTTCTTT. Its translation is CASSFPSTAFF.

This clonotype occurred many times. The chain links TRBV6-1 to TRBJ1-4; D remains unclear. Deletions cut 1 base from V and 8 bases from J, with 14 bases between. Germline CDR1 is MNHNS and CDR2 is SASEGT. The CDR3 totals 15 residues. The CDR3 spells CASSEGLLGGEKLFF. CDR3 in DNA: TGTGCCAGCAGTGAAGGACTTTTAGGAGGCGAAAAACTGTTTTTT.